A selection of T cell receptor beta chains follows, all from one sample in a study of shared clonotypes between healthy human individuals. Generated by immunoSEQ multiplex PCR, the TCRdb table keeps only in-frame clones and is missing some. The table records millions of clones, just under 95% of them present only once. The sequenced sample was naive CD8+ T cells sorted from blood. These receptors originate from a man between 18 and 35 years old in good health. The CDR3 runs from the conserved cysteine through the conserved F or W. The D gene is left open where the match is weak. Only some rows state a clone size, as once, few, many or a class for expanded clones.

CDR3 DNA,CDR3 protein,J gene,D gene,clone size,V gene
TGTGCCAGCAGCTCGGTGAACACCGGGGAGCTGTTTTTT,CASSSVNTGELFF,TRBJ2-2,NA,NA,TRBV13
TGTGCCAGCAGCCGTCATCAGGTCATGAACACTGAAGCTTTCTTT,CASSRHQVMNTEAFF,TRBJ1-1,NA,NA,TRBV14
TGTGCCAGCAGTTTCCTAGGGGGTTACAATGAGCAGTTCTTC,CASSFLGGYNEQFF,TRBJ2-1,NA,NA,TRBV27
TGCGCCAGCAGCTTAACCCGGGGGCAAGAGACCCAGTACTTC,CASSLTRGQETQYF,TRBJ2-5,NA,NA,TRBV4-1
TGTGCCAGCAGTCCGGGGACTAGCTGGAATGAGCAGTTCTTC,CASSPGTSWNEQFF,TRBJ2-1,TRBD2,once,TRBV6-5
TGTGCCAGTATGTACGGGACGAACACCGGGGAGCTGTTTTTT,CASMYGTNTGELFF,TRBJ2-2,NA,once,TRBV19
TGTGCCAGCAGCTTGAGAGACGAGACTAGCGGGGGGGCTAAAGATACGCAGTATTTT,CASSLRDETSGGAKDTQYF,TRBJ2-3,TRBD2,NA,TRBV7-9
TGCAGCGTTGAAGATCGGGGGAGGGGACAGTATTACAATGAGCAGTTCTTC,CSVEDRGRGQYYNEQFF,TRBJ2-1,NA,NA,TRBV29-1
TGTGCCATCGAAAGGGAGGCCTCCTACGAGCAGTACTTC,CAIEREASYEQYF,TRBJ2-7,NA,once,TRBV2
TGCGCCAGCAGCCAGAGGGCCGGGACAGGCACCTACGAGCAGTACTTC,CASSQRAGTGTYEQYF,TRBJ2-7,TRBD1,NA,TRBV4-1
TGTGCCAGCAGTTACTCTGAGAGGTACGACGAGCAGTACTTC,CASSYSERYDEQYF,TRBJ2-7,NA,NA,TRBV6-5
TGCGCCAGCAGCCAAGTACGGGGGAATTACAATGAGCAGTTCTTC,CASSQVRGNYNEQFF,TRBJ2-1,NA,NA,TRBV4-1
TGTGCCAGCAGCTTCACAGGGCAAGAGACCCAGTACTTC,CASSFTGQETQYF,TRBJ2-5,NA,NA,TRBV5-6
TGTGCCAGCTCACCAACAGGTACCCCGTCCTACGAGCAGTACTTC,CASSPTGTPSYEQYF,TRBJ2-7,NA,NA,TRBV18
TGTGCCAGCAGTGAATGGCCAGGGGGTTCCTACGAGCAGTACTTC,CASSEWPGGSYEQYF,TRBJ2-7,TRBD1,once,TRBV25-1
TGTGCCAGCAGCCACATTCTCCAGGGGGATGGGAATGAGCAGTTCTTC,CASSHILQGDGNEQFF,TRBJ2-1,TRBD1,NA,TRBV13
TGTGCCAGCGCATTCCAGGGGGGATACGAGCAGTACTTC,CASAFQGGYEQYF,TRBJ2-7,NA,NA,TRBV5-8
TGTGCCAGCAGCGAATTGACAGGGCCCAGGGAGACCCAGTACTTC,CASSELTGPRETQYF,TRBJ2-5,TRBD1,NA,TRBV7-9
TGTGCCAGCAGTTACGAGCGGGGGTACCAAGAGACCCAGTACTTC,CASSYERGYQETQYF,TRBJ2-5,TRBD2,NA,TRBV6-5
TGTGCCAGCAGCTTACCCGAGAACACTGAAGCTTTCTTT,CASSLPENTEAFF,TRBJ1-1,NA,NA,TRBV11-2
TGTGCCAGCCTAGAAAGGGGAGGGTTTCACGAGCAGTACTTC,CASLERGGFHEQYF,TRBJ2-7,TRBD2,NA,TRBV2
TGTGCCAGCAGTTTACTAGCTGCGAACACCGGGGAGCTGTTTTTT,CASSLLAANTGELFF,TRBJ2-2,NA,NA,TRBV6-5
TGTGCCAGTAGTAGGTGGATGGACACCATATATTTT,CASSRWMDTIYF,TRBJ1-3,NA,NA,TRBV19